This TCR beta chain was identified in a study of CD8 T cells in ankylosing spondylitis. Turning to this clonotype: Its antigen is as yet unknown.

Regarding the study as a whole: In ankylosing spondylitis blood, a motif of roughly 8 highly homologous TCR beta variants appeared characteristic.

V lost 5 bases and J lost 15, with 20 bases in between. The length of the CDR3 is 13 residues. Looked up from germline, CDR1 is SGHTA and CDR2 is FQGNSA. The authors made TCR beta libraries by quantitative 5'-RACE with molecular barcodes. TCRdb processed the 5' RACE reads anew with MiXCR; each CDR3 protein has one entry. The table records about 96,000 distinct CDR3 sequences, approximately 9% of them present only once. Sequences were obtained from blood, either unsorted or a sorted T cell fraction (not recorded which). This chain joins TRBV7-2 and TRBJ2-1; D possibly corresponds to TRBD2 (6 bases). The sequence was obtained from a male donor with ankylosing spondylitis or in good health (not recorded which). The CDR3 region is CASSPTSTPARFF. DNA for the CDR3: TGTGCCAGCAGCCCCACTAGCACCCCAGCCCGGTTCTTC.